The present entry profiles one T cell receptor (beta chain) with its context. Generated by immunoSEQ multiplex PCR, the TCRdb table keeps only in-frame clones and is missing some. In the table there are approximately 150,000 clones, 94% of which are singletons. The germline V gene has CDR1 MDHEN and CDR2 SYDVKM. The CDR3 is 15 amino acids. With 3 bases removed from V and 9 bases from J, the gap between germline ends came to 20 bases. The data derive from a study of control samples from healthy donors and cancer patients. This rearrangement joins TRBV28 to TRBJ1-1, with D possibly being TRBD1 (6 bases). This TCR was sampled from a man aged 35-49 years in good health. Sequences were obtained from blood. The CDR3 protein is CASSFLTGPLRKAFF. Written as DNA, the CDR3 is TGTGCCAGCAGTTTTCTAACAGGGCCCCTCAGGAAAGCTTTCTTT.